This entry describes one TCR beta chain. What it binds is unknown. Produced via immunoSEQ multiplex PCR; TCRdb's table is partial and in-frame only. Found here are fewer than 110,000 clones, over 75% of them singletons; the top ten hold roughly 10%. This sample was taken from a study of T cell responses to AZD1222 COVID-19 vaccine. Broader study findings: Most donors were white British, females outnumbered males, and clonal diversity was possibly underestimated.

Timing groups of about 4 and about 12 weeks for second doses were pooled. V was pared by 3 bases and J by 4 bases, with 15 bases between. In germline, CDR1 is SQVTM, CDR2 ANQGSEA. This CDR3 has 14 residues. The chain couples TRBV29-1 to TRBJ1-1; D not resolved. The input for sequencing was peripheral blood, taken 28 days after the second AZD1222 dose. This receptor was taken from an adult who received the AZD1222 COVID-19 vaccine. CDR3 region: CSVDGLSYSTEAFF. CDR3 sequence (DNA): TGCAGCGTTGACGGTTTATCTTACAGCACTGAAGCTTTCTTT.